A single sample gave rise to the 16 T cell receptor beta chains below, sequenced in a study of T cell changes during pregnancy in multiple sclerosis. Sequencing was performed with immunoSEQ multiplex PCR; in TCRdb, only in-frame clones are kept and a portion is missing. Found here are around 30,000 clones, 80% to 90% of them singletons; the top ten hold 3.5% to 4%. Source: CD8+ T cells from peripheral blood mononuclear cells, taken in the third trimester of pregnancy. These receptors were obtained from a female donor with multiple sclerosis, enrolled in a pregnancy study.

The J gene is TRBJ2-3, the V gene TRBV1; the listed D gene, TRBD2, was not tested against the DNA. TRBV1 is a pseudogene segment. This CDR3 is 20 amino acids long. The CDR3 is CTSSHPSLAGHLYNTDTQYF. CDR3 DNA sequence: TGCACCAGCAGCCACCCTTCACTAGCGGGCCATTTATACAACACAGATACGCAGTATTTT.

This clone was counted between two and nine times. The CDR3 region has the DNA TGTGCCTGGAGTGTGGGGGGAGTCGGAAACACCATATATTTT. It translates to CAWSVGGVGNTIYF. This chain uses TRBV30 with TRBJ1-3; weak D call: TRBD1 (5 bases). The germline CDR1 and CDR2 sequences are GTSNPN and SVGIG (reference sequence). V was trimmed by 0 bases and J by 4 bases, leaving 10 bases between them. The length of the CDR3 is 14 residues.

CDR3 nucleotide sequence: TGTGCCAGCAGCCAAATAAGTGGACAGGATGTCTATGGCTACACCTTC. It translates to CASSQISGQDVYGYTF. V gene TRBV4-2 combines with J gene TRBJ1-2, with TRBD1 identical over 7 bases. Germline CDR1 and CDR2: LGHNA and YNFKEQ. CDR3 length: 16 residues. V lost 2 bases to trimming and J lost 4 bases; unmatched junction nucleotides: 10.

V gene TRBV29-1 combines with J gene TRBJ2-7, with D possibly TRBD1 on 6 matching bases. CDR1 and CDR2 (germline): SQVTM, ANQGSEA. Trimming took 4 bases from V and 4 from J, leaving 14 bases between them. The CDR3 has 13 residues. This chain's CDR3 is CSVVWGRGYEQYF. In DNA, the CDR3 is TGCAGCGTTGTTTGGGGGCGCGGGTACGAGCAGTACTTC.

The V gene is TRBV7-6, the J gene TRBJ2-7; weak D call: TRBD1 (5 bases). This CDR3 comprises 14 residues. CDR1 is SGHVS and CDR2 is FNYEAQ in the germline V gene. The V gene lost 4 bases and the J gene lost 6 bases, with 16 bases spanning the gap. DNA for the CDR3: TGTGCCAGCAGCTCCGGCCGCGGAAGGGGCGAGCAGTACTTC. Translated: CASSSGRGRGEQYF.

CDR3 amino acids: CASSRSAGDNEQFF. DNA of the CDR3: TGCGCCAGCAGCCGCTCGGCGGGGGACAATGAGCAGTTCTTC. The chain joins TRBV4-1 to TRBJ2-1; 7 positions match TRBD2. There are 14 residues in the CDR3. CDR1 is MGHRA, CDR2 YSYEKL, per germline. With V trimmed by 4 bases and J by 5 bases, 5 bases remained unmatched.

CDR3 protein: CASSQDRGGGYNEQFF. Written as DNA, the CDR3 is TGTGCCAGCAGCCAAGATCGAGGGGGGGGCTACAATGAGCAGTTCTTC. The chain joins TRBV4-2 to TRBJ2-1; D perhaps matches TRBD2 (7 bases). There are 16 residues in the CDR3. V was shortened by 0 bases and J by 3 bases, with 12 bases between the two germline ends. Germline lookup yields CDR1 LGHNA and CDR2 YNFKEQ.

The chain employs TRBV10-3 and TRBJ2-7, with TRBD2 as a possible D gene (5 bases). In germline, CDR1 is ENHRY, CDR2 SYGVKD. Trimming removed 2 bases at V and 4 bases at J, with 12 bases between. CDR3 size: 14 residues. In DNA form, the CDR3 reads TGTGCCATCAGTGAGCCCGCTAGAGGGTACGAGCAGTACTTC. This sequence encodes CAISEPARGYEQYF.

The chain combines TRBV29-1 with TRBJ1-1; no definite D call. Germline V gene lookup returns CDR1 SQVTM and CDR2 ANQGSEA. Trimming left V 5 bases short and J 7 bases short, with 2 bases between. The CDR3 sequence is 8 residues long. The chain's CDR3 is CSVREAFF. The CDR3 bases are TGCAGCGTTCGTGAAGCTTTCTTT.

The V and J genes are TRBV6-1 and TRBJ1-1, with TRBD1 as a possible D gene (5 bases). The V gene's germline CDR1 is MNHNS and CDR2 SASEGT. This CDR3 has 15 residues. Trimming cost V 6 bases and J 3 bases, with 17 bases left between them. Written as DNA, the CDR3 is TGTGCCAGCAGCGGACCCCAGGGATTGGACACTGAAGCTTTCTTT. Translating it yields CASSGPQGLDTEAFF.

The genes are TRBV10-3 and TRBJ1-1, with no clear D. Deletions cut 1 base from V and 5 bases from J, with 11 bases between. Per the germline V gene, CDR1 is ENHRY and CDR2 is SYGVKD. This CDR3 is built from 14 residues. This CDR3 reads CAISEWVAGTEAFF. CDR3 DNA sequence: TGTGCCATCAGTGAGTGGGTAGCGGGGACTGAAGCTTTCTTT.

This sequence joins TRBV9 and TRBJ1-1; D not certain. Trimming pared 4 bases from V and 6 bases from J, leaving 13 bases between. The CDR3 is 13 amino acids. Germline values: CDR1 SGDLS, CDR2 YYNGEE. The CDR3 DNA is TGTGCCAGCAGCCCCCCGGGATTCGCTGAAGCTTTCTTT. Translation gives CASSPPGFAEAFF.

Many counts were recorded for this clone. The chain couples TRBV9 to TRBJ1-1; 9 bases fit TRBD1. This CDR3 region has 17 residues. The J segment lost 2 bases and the V segment lost 1 base, leaving 9 bases of the junction unmatched. Germline CDR1 is SGDLS and CDR2 is YYNGEE. The CDR3 DNA sequence: TGTGCCAGCAGCGTATCAGGGACAGGGACTATTAACACTGAAGCTTTCTTT. It encodes CASSVSGTGTINTEAFF.

The genes are TRBV2 and TRBJ2-7; TRBD1 aligns across 7 bases. Germline assignment: CDR1 SNHLY and CDR2 FYNNEI. The CDR3 sequence is 13 residues long. V lost 11 bases, J lost 6 bases, and 13 bases stayed unmatched. DNA for the CDR3: TGTGCCGCGCGGCAGGGGGAAGCCTTCGAGCAGTACTTC. It encodes CAARQGEAFEQYF.

V gene TRBV14 combines with J gene TRBJ2-7; D possibly corresponds to TRBD1 (6 bases). Germline V gene sequence: CDR1 SGHDN, CDR2 FVKESK. Trimming pared 4 bases from V and 12 bases from J, leaving 13 bases between. The CDR3 contains 11 residues. The CDR3 loop reads CASSPGGGTYF. The CDR3 bases are TGTGCCAGCAGCCCTGGGGGCGGCACGTACTTC. Full variable domain (outside the CDR3, taken from reference TRBV14 and TRBJ2-7): EAGVTQFPSHSVIEKGQTVTLRCDPISGHDNLYWYRRVMGKEIKFLLHFVKESKQDESGMPNNRFLAERTGGTYSTLKVQPAELEDSGVYFCASSPGGGTYFGPGTRLTVT.

CDR3 loop: CASSYSEFVRDGYTF. CDR3 coding DNA: TGTGCCAGCAGTTACTCGGAGTTCGTGAGGGATGGCTACACCTTC. The V call is TRBV6-6, the J call TRBJ1-2; no clear D gene. Germline values: CDR1 MNHNY, CDR2 SVGAGI (reference sequence). This CDR3 spans 15 amino acids. V dropped 0 bases and J dropped 6 bases, with 14 bases sitting between them.